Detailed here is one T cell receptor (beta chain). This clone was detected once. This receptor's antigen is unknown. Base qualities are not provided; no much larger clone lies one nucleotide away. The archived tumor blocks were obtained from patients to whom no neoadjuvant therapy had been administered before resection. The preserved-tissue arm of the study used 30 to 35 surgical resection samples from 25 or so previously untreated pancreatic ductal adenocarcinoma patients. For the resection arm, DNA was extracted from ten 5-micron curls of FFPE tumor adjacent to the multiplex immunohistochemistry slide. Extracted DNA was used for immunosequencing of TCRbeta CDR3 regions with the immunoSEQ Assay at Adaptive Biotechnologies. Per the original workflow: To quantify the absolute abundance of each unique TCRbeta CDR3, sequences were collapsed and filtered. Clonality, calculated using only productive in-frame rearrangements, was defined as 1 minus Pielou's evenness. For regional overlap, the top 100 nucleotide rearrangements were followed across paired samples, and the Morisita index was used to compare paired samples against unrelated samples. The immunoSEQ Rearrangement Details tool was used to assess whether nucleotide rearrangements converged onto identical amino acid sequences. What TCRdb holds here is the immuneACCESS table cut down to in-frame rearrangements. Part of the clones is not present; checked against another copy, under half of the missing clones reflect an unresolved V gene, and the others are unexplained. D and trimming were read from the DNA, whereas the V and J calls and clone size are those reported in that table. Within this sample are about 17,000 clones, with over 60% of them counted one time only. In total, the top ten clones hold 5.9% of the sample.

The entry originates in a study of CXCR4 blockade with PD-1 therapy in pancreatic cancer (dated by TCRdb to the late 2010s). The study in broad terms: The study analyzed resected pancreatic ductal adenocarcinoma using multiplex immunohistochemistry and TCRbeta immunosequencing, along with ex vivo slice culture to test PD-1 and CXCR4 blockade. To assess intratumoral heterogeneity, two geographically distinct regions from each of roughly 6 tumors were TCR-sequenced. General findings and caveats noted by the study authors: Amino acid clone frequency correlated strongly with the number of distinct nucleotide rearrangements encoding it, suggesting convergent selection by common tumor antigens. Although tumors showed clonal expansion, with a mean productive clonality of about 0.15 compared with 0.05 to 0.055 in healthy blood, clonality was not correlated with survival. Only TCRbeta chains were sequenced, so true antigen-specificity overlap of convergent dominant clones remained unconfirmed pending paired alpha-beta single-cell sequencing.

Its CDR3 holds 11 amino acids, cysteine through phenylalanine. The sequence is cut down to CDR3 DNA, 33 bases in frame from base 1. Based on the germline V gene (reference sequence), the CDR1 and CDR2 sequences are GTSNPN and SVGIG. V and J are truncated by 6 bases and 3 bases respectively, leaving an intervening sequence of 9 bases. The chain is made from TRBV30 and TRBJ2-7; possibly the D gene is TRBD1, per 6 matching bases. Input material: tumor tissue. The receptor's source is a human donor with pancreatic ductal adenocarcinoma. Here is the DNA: TGTGCCTGCTTGACAGGCTACGAGCAGTACTTC. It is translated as CACLTGYEQYF.